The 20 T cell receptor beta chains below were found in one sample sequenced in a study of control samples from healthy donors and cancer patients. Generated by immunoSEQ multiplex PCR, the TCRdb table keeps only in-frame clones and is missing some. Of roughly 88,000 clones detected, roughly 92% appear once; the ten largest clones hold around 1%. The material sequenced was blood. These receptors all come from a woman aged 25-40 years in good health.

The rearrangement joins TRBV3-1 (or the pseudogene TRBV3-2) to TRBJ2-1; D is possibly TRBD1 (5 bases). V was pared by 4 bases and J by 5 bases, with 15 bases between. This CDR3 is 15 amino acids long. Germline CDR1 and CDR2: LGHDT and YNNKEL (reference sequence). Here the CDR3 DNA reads TGTGCCAGCAGCCCAAAGGGGTTAGCTAACAATGAGCAGTTCTTC. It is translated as CASSPKGLANNEQFF.

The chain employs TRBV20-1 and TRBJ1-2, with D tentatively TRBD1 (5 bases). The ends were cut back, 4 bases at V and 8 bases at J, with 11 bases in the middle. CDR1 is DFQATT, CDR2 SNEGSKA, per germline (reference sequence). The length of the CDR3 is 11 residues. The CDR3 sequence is CSATRGEGYTF. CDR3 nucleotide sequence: TGCAGTGCTACCCGGGGGGAGGGCTACACCTTC.

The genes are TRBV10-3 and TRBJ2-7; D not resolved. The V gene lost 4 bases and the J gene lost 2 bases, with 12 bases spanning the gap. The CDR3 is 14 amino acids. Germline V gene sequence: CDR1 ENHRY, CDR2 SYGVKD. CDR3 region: CAISVRPAAYEQYF. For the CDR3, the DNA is TGTGCCATCAGTGTAAGGCCGGCTGCCTACGAGCAGTACTTC.

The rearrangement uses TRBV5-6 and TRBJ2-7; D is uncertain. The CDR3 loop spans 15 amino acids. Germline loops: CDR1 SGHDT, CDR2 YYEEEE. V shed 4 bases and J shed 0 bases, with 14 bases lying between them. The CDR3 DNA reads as TGTGCCAGCAGCCCCTCCCCCAGTGTCTCCTACGAGCAGTACTTC. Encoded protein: CASSPSPSVSYEQYF.

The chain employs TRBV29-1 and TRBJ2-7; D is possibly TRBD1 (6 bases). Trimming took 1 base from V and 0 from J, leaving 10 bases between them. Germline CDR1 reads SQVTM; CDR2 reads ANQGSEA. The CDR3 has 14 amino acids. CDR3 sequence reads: CSVEGLDSSYEQYF. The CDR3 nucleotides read TGCAGCGTTGAAGGTTTGGACAGCTCCTACGAGCAGTACTTC.

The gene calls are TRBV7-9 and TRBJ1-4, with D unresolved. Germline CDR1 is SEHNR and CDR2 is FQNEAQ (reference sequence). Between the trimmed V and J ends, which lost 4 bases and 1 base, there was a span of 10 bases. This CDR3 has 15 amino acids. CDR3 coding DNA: TGTGCCAGCAGCTCCTCGACGTTAACTAATGAAAAACTGTTTTTT. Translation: CASSSSTLTNEKLFF.

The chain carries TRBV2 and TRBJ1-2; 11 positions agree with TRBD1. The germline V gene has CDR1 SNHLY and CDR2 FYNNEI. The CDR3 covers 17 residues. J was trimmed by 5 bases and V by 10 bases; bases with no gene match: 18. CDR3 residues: CATEPSLRTGGFYGYTF. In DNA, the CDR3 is TGTGCCACCGAGCCGTCCCTTCGGACAGGGGGCTTTTATGGCTACACCTTC.

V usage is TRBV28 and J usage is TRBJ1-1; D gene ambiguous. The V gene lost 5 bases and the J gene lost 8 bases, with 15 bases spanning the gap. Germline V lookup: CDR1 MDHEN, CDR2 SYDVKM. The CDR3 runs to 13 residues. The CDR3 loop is CASSELPAVEAFF. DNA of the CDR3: TGTGCCAGCAGTGAGCTTCCGGCTGTCGAAGCTTTCTTT.

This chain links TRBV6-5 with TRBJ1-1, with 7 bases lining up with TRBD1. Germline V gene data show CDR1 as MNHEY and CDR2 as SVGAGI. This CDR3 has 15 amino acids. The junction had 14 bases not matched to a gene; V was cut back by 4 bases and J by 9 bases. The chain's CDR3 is CASSSRQGGRRKAFF. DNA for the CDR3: TGTGCCAGCAGTTCCCGACAGGGCGGCAGGAGGAAAGCTTTCTTT.

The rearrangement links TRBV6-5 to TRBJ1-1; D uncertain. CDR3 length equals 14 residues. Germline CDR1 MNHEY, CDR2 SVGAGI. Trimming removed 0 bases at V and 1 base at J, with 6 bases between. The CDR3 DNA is TGTGCCAGCAGTTACTCCCGCAAGAACACTGAAGCTTTCTTT. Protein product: CASSYSRKNTEAFF.

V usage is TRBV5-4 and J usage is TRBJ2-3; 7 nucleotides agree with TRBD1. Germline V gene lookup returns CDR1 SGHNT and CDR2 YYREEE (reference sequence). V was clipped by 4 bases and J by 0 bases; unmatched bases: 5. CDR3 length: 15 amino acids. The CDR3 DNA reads TGTGCCAGCAGCCAGGGGACAGCCAGCACAGATACGCAGTATTTT. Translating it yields CASSQGTASTDTQYF.

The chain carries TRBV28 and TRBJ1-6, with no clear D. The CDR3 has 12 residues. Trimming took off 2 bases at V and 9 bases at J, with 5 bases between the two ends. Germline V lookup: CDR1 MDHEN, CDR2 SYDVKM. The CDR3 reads CASSLRSSPLHF. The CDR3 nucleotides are TGTGCCAGCAGTTTAAGATCTTCACCCCTCCACTTT.

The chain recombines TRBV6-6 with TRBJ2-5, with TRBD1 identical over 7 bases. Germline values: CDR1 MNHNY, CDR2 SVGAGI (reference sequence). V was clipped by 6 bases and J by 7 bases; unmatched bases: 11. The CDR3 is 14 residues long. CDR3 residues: CASSLAGQAGTQYF. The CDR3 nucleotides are TGTGCCAGCAGCCTCGCCGGACAGGCTGGGACCCAGTACTTC.

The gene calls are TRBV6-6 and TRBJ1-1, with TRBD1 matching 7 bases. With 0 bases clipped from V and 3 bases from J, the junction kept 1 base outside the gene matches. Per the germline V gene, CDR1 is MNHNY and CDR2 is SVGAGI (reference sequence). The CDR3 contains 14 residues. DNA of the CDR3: TGTGCCAGCAGTTACTCCGGGACAGACACTGAAGCTTTCTTT. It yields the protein CASSYSGTDTEAFF.

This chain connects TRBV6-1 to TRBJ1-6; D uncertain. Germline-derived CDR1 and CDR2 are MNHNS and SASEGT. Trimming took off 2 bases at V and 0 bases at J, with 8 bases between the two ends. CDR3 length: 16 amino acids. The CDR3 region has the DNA TGTGCCAGCAGTGAAATTCAGAGCTCCTATAATTCACCCCTCCACTTT. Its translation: CASSEIQSSYNSPLHF.

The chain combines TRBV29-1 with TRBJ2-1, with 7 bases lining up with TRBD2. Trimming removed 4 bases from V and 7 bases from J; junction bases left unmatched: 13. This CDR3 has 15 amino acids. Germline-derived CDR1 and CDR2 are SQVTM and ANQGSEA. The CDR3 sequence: CSVAPGASGWNEQFF. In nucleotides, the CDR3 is TGCAGCGTTGCCCCTGGGGCTAGCGGCTGGAATGAGCAGTTCTTC.

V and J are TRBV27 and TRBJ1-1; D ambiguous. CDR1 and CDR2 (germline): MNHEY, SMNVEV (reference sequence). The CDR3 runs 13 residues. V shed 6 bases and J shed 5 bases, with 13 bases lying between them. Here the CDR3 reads CASSPRRDTEAFF. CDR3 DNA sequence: TGTGCCAGCAGCCCCCGGCGGGATACTGAAGCTTTCTTT.

CDR3 residues: CASSFRLGDTQYF. The CDR3 coding sequence is TGTGCCAGCAGTTTCCGGCTAGGAGATACGCAGTATTTT. The chain combines TRBV12-3 or TRBV12-4 with TRBJ2-3, with D uncertain. This CDR3 is built from 13 residues. Trimming cost V 3 bases and J 5 bases, with 9 bases left between them.

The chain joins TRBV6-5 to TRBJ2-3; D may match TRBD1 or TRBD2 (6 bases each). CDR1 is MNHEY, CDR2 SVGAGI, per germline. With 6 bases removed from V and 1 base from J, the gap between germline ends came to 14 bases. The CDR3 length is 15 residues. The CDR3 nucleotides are TGTGCCAGCAGAACGCCGGGGGCAGGCACAGATACGCAGTATTTT. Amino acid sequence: CASRTPGAGTDTQYF.

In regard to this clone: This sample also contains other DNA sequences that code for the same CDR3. CDR3: CASSQELGTQYF. The CDR3 region has the DNA TGCGCCAGCAGCCAAGAATTAGGAACCCAGTACTTC. V is TRBV4-1 and J is TRBJ2-5; D is undetermined. This CDR3 has 12 residues. CDR1 is MGHRA and CDR2 is YSYEKL in the germline V gene. The germline V and J ends were trimmed by 0 bases and 8 bases, with 7 bases remaining between them.